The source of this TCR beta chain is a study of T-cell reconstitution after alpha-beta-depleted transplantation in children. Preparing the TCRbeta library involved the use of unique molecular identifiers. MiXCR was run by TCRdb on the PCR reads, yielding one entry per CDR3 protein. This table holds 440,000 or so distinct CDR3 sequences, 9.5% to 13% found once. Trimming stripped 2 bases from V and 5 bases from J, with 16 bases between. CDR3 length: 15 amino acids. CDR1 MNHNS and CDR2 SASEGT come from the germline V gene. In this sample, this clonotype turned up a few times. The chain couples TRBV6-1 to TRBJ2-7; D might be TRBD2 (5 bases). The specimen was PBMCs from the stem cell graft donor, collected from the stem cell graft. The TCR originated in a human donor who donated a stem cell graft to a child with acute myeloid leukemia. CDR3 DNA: TGTGCCAGCAGTGAATTCTCCACTAGTATTCACGAGCAGTACTTC. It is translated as CASSEFSTSIHEQYF.